This TCR beta chain emerged from a study of cytomegalovirus exposure and HLA in healthy donors. About the study: In a later analysis, it was reported that the roughly 120 validation repertoires had been produced on the same platform as the roughly 610 repertoires belonging to the first cohort.

Method: immunoSEQ multiplex PCR; TCRdb's copy keeps in-frame clones and lacks some. In the table there are about 160,000 clones, approximately 86% of which are singletons. The donors were in the approximately 110-subject validation cohort; that cohort was separate from the roughly 700-subject first cohort. V was shortened by 4 bases and J by 1 base, with 8 bases between the two germline ends. This CDR3 contains 13 residues. Germline V gives CDR1 LNHDA, CDR2 SQIVND (reference sequence). Study conclusions and caveats: Overall, roughly 150 TCR beta chains were annotated as cytomegalovirus-associated. CMV antigen specificity of three CMV-associated chains was confirmed in vitro.

This clone appeared a single time. Its antigen remains unidentified. The specimen sequenced was PBMCs. This receptor was identified in a man younger than 40 in good health and CMV-seropositive. The chain has TRBV19 and TRBJ2-7; D possibly corresponds to TRBD1 (6 bases). In DNA, the CDR3 is TGTGCCAGTAGTAGACAGGCTTCCTACGAGCAGTACTTC. Amino acids: CASSRQASYEQYF.